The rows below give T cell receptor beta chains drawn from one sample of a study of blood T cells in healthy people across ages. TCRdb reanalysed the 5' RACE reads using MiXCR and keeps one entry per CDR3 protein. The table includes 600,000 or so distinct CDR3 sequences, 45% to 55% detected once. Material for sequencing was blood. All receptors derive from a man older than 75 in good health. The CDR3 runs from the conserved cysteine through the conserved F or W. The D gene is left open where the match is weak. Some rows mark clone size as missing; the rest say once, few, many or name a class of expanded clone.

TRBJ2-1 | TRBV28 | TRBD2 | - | CASSPLAGIGSYNEQFF | TGTGCCAGCAGCCCTCTAGCGGGTATCGGCTCCTACAATGAGCAGTTCTTC
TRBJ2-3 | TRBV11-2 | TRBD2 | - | CASSPLAGGPYTQYF | TGTGCCAGCAGCCCCCTAGCGGGGGGGCCATATACGCAGTATTTT
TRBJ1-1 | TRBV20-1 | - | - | CSANGKFGNTEAFF | TGCAGTGCTAATGGTAAATTTGGGAACACTGAAGCTTTCTTT
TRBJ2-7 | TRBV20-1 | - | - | CSGHVAHSSYKQYF | TGCAGTGGCCACGTGGCTCATTCCTCCTACAAGCAGTACTTC
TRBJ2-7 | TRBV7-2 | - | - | CASSFKGYEQYF | TGTGCCAGCAGCTTTAAGGGCTACGAGCAGTACTTC
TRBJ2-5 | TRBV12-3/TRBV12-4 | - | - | CASSLRGRQETQYF | TGTGCCAGCAGTTTAAGGGGTCGGCAAGAGACCCAGTACTTC
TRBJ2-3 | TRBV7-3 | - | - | CASSPRGAPTDTQYF | TGTGCCAGCAGCCCCCGGGGGGCGCCTACAGATACGCAGTATTTT
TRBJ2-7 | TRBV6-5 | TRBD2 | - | CASSYHALAEYEQYF | TGTGCCAGCAGTTACCACGCACTAGCGGAGTACGAGCAGTACTTC
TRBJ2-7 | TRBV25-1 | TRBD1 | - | CASSEYPGTGAREQYF | TGTGCCAGCAGTGAATATCCTGGGACAGGGGCGCGCGAGCAGTACTTC
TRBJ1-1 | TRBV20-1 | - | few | CSARVSTGNTEAFF | TGCAGTGCTAGAGTGTCGACGGGGAACACTGAAGCTTTCTTT
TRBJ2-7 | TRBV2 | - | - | CASSEATDYEQYF | TGTGCCAGCAGTGAAGCGACCGACTACGAGCAGTACTTC
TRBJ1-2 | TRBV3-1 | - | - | CASSQWGQYLPSNYGYTF | TGTGCCAGCAGCCAATGGGGACAATACCTACCCTCTAACTATGGCTACACCTTC
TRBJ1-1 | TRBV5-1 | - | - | CASSFQSQGNTEAFF | TGCGCCAGCAGCTTTCAATCTCAAGGGAACACTGAAGCTTTCTTT
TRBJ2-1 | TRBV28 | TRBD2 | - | CASILSGTSGYNEQFF | TGTGCCAGCATCCTTTCCGGGACTAGCGGATACAATGAGCAGTTCTTC
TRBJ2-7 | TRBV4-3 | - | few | CASSQGLATYNEQYF | TGCGCCAGCAGCCAAGGGCTAGCGACCTACAATGAGCAGTACTTC
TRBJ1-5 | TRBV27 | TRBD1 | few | CASSVRDRGNQPQHF | TGTGCCAGCAGTGTCCGGGACAGGGGAAATCAGCCCCAGCATTTT
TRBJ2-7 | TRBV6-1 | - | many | CASSTDLQVRVPSYEQYF | TGTGCCAGCAGTACGGATCTTCAGGTGAGGGTTCCCTCCTACGAGCAGTACTTC
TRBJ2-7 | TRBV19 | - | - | CASSIRDNPYEQYF | TGTGCCAGTAGTATAAGGGACAACCCCTACGAGCAGTACTTC
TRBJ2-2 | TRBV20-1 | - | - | CSARGGQSNTGELFF | TGCAGTGCTAGGGGGGGGCAGTCTAACACCGGGGAGCTGTTTTTT
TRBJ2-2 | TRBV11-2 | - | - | CASSSGDRTNTGELFF | TGTGCCAGCAGCTCCGGGGACCGAACGAACACCGGGGAGCTGTTTTTT
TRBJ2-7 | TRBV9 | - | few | CASSRIVDGEQYF | TGTGCCAGCAGTCGTATTGTAGACGGCGAGCAGTACTTC
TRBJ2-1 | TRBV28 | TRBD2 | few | CASMREAGNEQFF | TGTGCCAGCATGCGGGAGGCCGGGAATGAGCAGTTCTTC
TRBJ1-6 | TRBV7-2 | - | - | CASSSVGLNSPLHF | TGTGCCAGCAGCTCCGTGGGGTTGAATTCACCCCTCCACTTT
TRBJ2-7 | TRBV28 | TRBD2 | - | CASAAGTSGIYKAGEQYF | TGTGCCAGCGCGGCCGGGACTAGCGGAATATATAAGGCCGGCGAGCAGTACTTC
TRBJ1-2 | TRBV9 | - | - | CASSGDVDGYTF | TGTGCCAGCAGCGGGGACGTCGATGGCTACACCTTC
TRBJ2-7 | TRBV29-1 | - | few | CSVVDGTYEQYF | TGCAGCGTTGTAGACGGCACCTACGAGCAGTACTTC
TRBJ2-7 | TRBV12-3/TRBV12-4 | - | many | CASRQGHPLAEQYF | TGTGCCAGCAGGCAGGGCCATCCCCTCGCCGAGCAGTACTTC
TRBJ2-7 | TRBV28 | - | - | CASRGGADREQYF | TGTGCCAGCAGAGGGGGGGCCGACAGAGAGCAGTACTTC
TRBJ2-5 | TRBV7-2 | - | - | CASSPAGVLGETQYF | TGTGCCAGCAGCCCAGCCGGGGTCCTGGGGGAGACCCAGTACTTC
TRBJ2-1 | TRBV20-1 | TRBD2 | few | CSARDGGNSYNEQFF | TGCAGTGCTAGGGACGGGGGGAACTCCTACAATGAGCAGTTCTTC
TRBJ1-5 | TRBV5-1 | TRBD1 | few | CASSPGTGRMGQPQHF | TGCGCCAGCAGCCCGGGGACAGGTAGAATGGGTCAGCCCCAGCATTTT
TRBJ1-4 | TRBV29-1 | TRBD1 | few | CSATRGGQGKTEKLFF | TGCAGCGCGACCCGGGGGGGACAGGGAAAAACCGAAAAACTGTTTTTT
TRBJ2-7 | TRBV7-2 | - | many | CASSRDWMGYEQYF | TGTGCCAGCAGCCGGGACTGGATGGGCTACGAGCAGTACTTC
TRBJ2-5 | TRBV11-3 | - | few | CASAAGQWETQYF | TGTGCCAGCGCCGCAGGGCAATGGGAGACCCAGTACTTC
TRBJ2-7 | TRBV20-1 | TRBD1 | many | CSGRQGNYEQYF | TGCAGTGGGAGACAGGGAAACTACGAGCAGTACTTC
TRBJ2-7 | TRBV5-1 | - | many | CASSQWGDAYYEQYF | TGCGCCAGCAGCCAATGGGGGGACGCGTACTACGAGCAGTACTTC
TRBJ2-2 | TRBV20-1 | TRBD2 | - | CSARTSGSAGELFF | TGCAGTGCTAGGACTAGCGGGAGCGCCGGGGAGCTGTTTTTT
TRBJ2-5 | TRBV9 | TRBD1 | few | CASSVEDRAGGETQYF | TGTGCCAGCAGCGTGGAGGACAGGGCTGGTGGAGAGACCCAGTACTTC
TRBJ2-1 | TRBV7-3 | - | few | CASSLTGAANNEQFF | TGTGCCAGCAGCTTGACGGGAGCGGCGAATAATGAGCAGTTCTTC
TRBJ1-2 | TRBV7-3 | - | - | CASSNKQGGGYTF | TGTGCCAGCAGCAATAAGCAGGGAGGTGGCTACACCTTC
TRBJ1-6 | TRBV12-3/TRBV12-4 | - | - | CASTRYRLSTSYNSPLHF | TGTGCCAGCACCCGATATCGACTCTCCACCTCCTATAATTCACCCCTCCACTTT
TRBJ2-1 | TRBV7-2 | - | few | CASSPAAAVNEQFF | TGTGCCAGCAGCCCCGCGGCTGCGGTTAATGAGCAGTTCTTC
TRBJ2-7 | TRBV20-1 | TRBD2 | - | CVPGLAGEYGGEQYF | TGCGTGCCGGGACTAGCGGGAGAATATGGCGGCGAGCAGTACTTC
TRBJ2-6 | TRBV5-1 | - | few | CASMENPYSGANVLTF | TGCGCCAGCATGGAAAACCCATACTCTGGGGCCAACGTCCTGACTTTC
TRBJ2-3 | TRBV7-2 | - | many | CASSSNRDTPTQYF | TGTGCCAGCAGCTCTAACCGGGACACCCCAACGCAGTATTTT
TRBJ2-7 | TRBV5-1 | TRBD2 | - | CASSGTSGGAEEQYF | TGCGCCAGCAGCGGAACTAGCGGGGGGGCCGAGGAGCAGTACTTC
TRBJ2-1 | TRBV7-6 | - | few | CASSLEGDFPYNEQFF | TGTGCCAGCAGCTTAGAGGGGGATTTCCCCTACAATGAGCAGTTCTTC
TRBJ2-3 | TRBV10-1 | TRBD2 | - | CASSDPKTSGGSDTQYF | TGCGCCAGCAGTGACCCTAAGACTAGCGGGGGTTCAGATACGCAGTATTTT
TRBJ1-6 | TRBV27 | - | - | CASSLSWDSPLHF | TGTGCCAGCAGTTTAAGCTGGGATTCACCCCTCCACTTT
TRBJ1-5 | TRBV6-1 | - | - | CASSAPIRNSNQPQHF | TGTGCCAGCAGTGCCCCGATTAGGAATAGCAATCAGCCCCAGCATTTT
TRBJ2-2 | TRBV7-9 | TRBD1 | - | CASSLMGQGTGGELFF | TGTGCCAGCAGCTTAATGGGACAGGGGACCGGCGGGGAGCTGTTTTTT
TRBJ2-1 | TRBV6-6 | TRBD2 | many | CASAGLAGNEQFF | TGTGCCAGCGCTGGACTAGCGGGCAATGAGCAGTTCTTC
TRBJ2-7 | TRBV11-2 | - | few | CASSLRTGPRDEQYF | TGTGCCAGCAGCTTAAGAACCGGGCCACGGGACGAGCAGTACTTC
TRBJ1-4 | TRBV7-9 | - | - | CASKRGQGGEKLFF | TGTGCCAGCAAGCGGGGGCAGGGCGGTGAAAAACTGTTTTTT
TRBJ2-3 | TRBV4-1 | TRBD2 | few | CASSQDGQRGRAGDTQYF | TGCGCCAGCAGCCAAGATGGCCAACGCGGGAGGGCCGGAGATACGCAGTATTTT
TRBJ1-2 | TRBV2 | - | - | CASEIGQGGYTF | TGTGCCAGCGAGATAGGCCAGGGTGGCTACACCTTC
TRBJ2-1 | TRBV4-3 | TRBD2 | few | CASSRVASGAYNEQFF | TGCGCCAGCAGCCGCGTCGCCAGCGGGGCTTACAATGAGCAGTTCTTC
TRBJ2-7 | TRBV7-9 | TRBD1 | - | CASRLGGPEQYF | TGTGCCAGCAGGTTAGGGGGCCCCGAGCAGTACTTC
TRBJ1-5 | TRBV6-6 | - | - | CASTPRGGYQPQHF | TGTGCCAGCACCCCGAGGGGCGGTTATCAGCCCCAGCATTTT